This TCR delta chain was documented in a study of delta chains in infants with herpesvirus infections. Gamma-chain- and delta-chain-specific primers converted PBMC RNA into TCR cDNA. TCRdb called clones from the RT-PCR reads again using CATT. The repertoire includes over 2,500 delta-chain clones, 38% of them detected once, and around 5.2% sits in the top ten. There are 16 residues in the CDR3. V lost 0 bases to trimming and J lost 3 bases, with 8 bases between them. Germline V gene lookup returns CDR1 GEAIGNYY and CDR2 EKD. This clone has just a few counts. This chain uses TRDV2 with TRDJ3, with D possibly TRDD3 on 6 matching bases. The sample here was peripheral blood, taken at time point 4 of longitudinal follow-up. The receptor was derived from a human donor who was a Ugandan infant, either HIV-exposed or HIV-unexposed (not recorded which). Written as DNA, the CDR3 is TGTGCCTGTGACACCGTGGGATACTGGGACACCCGACAGATGTTTTTC. Encoded protein: CACDTVGYWDTRQMFF.